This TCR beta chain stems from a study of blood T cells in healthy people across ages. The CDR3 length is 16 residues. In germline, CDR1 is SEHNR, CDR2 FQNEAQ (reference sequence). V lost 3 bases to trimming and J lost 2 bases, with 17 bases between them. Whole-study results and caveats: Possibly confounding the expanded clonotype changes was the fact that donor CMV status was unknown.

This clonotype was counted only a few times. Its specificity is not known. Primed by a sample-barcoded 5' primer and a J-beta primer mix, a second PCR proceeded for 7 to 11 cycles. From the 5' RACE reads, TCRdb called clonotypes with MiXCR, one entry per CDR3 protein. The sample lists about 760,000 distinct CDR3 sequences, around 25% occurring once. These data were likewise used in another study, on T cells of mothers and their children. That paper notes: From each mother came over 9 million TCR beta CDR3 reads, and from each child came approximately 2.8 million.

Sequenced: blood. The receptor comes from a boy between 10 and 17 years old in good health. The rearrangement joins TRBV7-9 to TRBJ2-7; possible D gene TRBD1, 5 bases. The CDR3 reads CASSLPVRQGTYEQYF. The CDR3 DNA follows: TGTGCCAGCAGCTTGCCAGTCCGCCAGGGCACCTACGAGCAGTACTTC.